This TCR beta chain was obtained from a study of T cell responses to AZD1222 COVID-19 vaccine. Repertoires were generated with immunoSEQ multiplex PCR, while TCRdb's copy carries only in-frame clones and drops some. Of around 180,000 clones listed, 90% are singletons. V lost 2 bases to trimming and J lost 9 bases, with 14 bases between them. Germline V CDR1 and CDR2: SEHNR, FQNEAQ (reference sequence). The CDR3 spans 15 residues. This chain links TRBV7-9 with TRBJ1-6; tentative D call: TRBD1 (5 bases). Source: peripheral blood, taken on day 0 of AZD1222 vaccination. The sequence was obtained from an adult in good health. The CDR3 protein is CASSLIGAPPSPLHF. The CDR3, as DNA: TGTGCCAGCAGCTTAATAGGGGCCCCACCTTCACCCCTCCACTTT.